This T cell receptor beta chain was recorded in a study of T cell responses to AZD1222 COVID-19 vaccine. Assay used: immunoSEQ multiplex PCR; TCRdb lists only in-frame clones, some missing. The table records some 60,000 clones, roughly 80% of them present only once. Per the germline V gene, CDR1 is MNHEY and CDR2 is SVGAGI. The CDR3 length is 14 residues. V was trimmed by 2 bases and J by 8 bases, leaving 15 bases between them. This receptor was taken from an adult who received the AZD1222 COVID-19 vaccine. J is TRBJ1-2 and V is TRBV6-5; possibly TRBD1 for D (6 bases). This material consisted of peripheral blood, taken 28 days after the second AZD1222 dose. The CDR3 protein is CASSYPGAVGGYTF. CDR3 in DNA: TGTGCCAGCAGTTACCCGGGGGCAGTTGGGGGCTACACCTTC.